This T cell receptor (beta chain) was found in a study of CXCR3-negative and CXCR3-positive naive CD8 T cells (dated by TCRdb to the late 2010s). Regarding the research as a whole: In total, 120 million to 150 million TRB reads were obtained, which works out to roughly 1.5 +/- 0.3 million reads per library. For the TRBV-TRBJ cluster analysis, the naive subsets came from roughly 5 donors, while the memory cells came from 3 donors. Data from about ten donors, pooled across two independent experiments, went into the diversity and physicochemical repertoire analyses.

What the research found in general, with its limitations: Compared with CXCR3-negative naive cells, CXCR3-positive naive cells had TRB CDR3s with higher hydrophobicity (lower Kidera factor 4), lower energy, and higher strength and volume indices. Surface CD5, linked to self-reactivity in mice, was comparable between naive subsets; TCR interaction strength was therefore also inferred from TRB CDR3 physicochemical properties. Within the same donor, TRBV-TRBJ usage looked similar between naive CXCR3-negative and CXCR3-positive cells, but memory cells had distinct patterns. Comparably high repertoire diversity was found in both naive subsets, whereas much lower repertoire diversity was found in memory CD8+ T cells. Freshly isolated PBMCs were used for most assays because CXCR3 expression partially decreased after cryopreservation.

Turning to this clonotype: This clone's antigen is unknown.

Each CD8+ T cell subset was flow-sorted in triplicate, and 300,000 cells per subset were placed directly into RLT lysis buffer. To exclude memory contaminants, naive CD8+ T cells were stringently defined as CD45RO-CCR7+CD27+CD95-. Peripheral blood mononuclear cells were isolated from buffy coats by standard density gradient centrifugation. A FACSAria III was used to flow-sort naive CD8+ T cells into CXCR3-negative and CXCR3-positive populations. Total RNA was extracted from sorted cells using an RNeasy Mini Kit. Based on the germline V gene, the CDR1 and CDR2 sequences are LGHNA and YSLEER. CDR3 length: 16 amino acids, cysteine to phenylalanine. No DNA accompanies this entry. Sequencer: NextSeq 550. The Human TCR Profiling Kit (MiLaboratory) was used to make UMI-labeled 5' RACE TRB cDNA libraries. The full amount of extracted RNA was used for cDNA synthesis, and the full amount of resulting cDNA was used for PCR amplification. The libraries were made side by side, with each library going through the same number of PCR cycles. On the authors' methods: About 50,000 +/- 10,000 unique UMI-labeled TRB cDNA molecules per library were extracted with MIGEC and MiXCR, with at least two reads per UMI required. On average, about 40,000 +/- 10,000 functional in-frame TRB CDR3 nucleotide clonotypes lacking stop codons were found per library. Diversity metrics, including normalized Shannon-Wiener and Chao1, were computed in VDJtools after downsampling to 5000 UMI-labeled TRB molecules per sample. VDJtools was used to calculate clonotype-size-weighted physicochemical properties of the central five CDR3 residues, namely interaction energy, strength, volume and Kidera factor 4. The reads, reprocessed by TCRdb, yield one row per CDR3 protein sequence and no DNA. For this entry, the V and J calls and clone size follow TCRdb and not the study's own pipeline. The sample table includes 65,000 to 75,000 distinct CDR3 sequences. The ten largest clones represent about 1.5% of the sample.

The rearrangement joined TRBV4-3 to TRBJ2-1; without DNA, the TCRdb call of TRBD2 cannot be checked. The sequencing sample was made of naive CXCR3- CD8+ T cells from blood. In the paper's terms, the cell subset or site label means: CD45RO-CCR7+CD27+CD95- naive CD8+ T cells lacking CXCR3 (TNR3-). This TCR derives from a human donor in good health. Some clones in this sample may be carry-over from other donors' samples. CDR3 sequence: CASSQDGRNLHNEQFF.